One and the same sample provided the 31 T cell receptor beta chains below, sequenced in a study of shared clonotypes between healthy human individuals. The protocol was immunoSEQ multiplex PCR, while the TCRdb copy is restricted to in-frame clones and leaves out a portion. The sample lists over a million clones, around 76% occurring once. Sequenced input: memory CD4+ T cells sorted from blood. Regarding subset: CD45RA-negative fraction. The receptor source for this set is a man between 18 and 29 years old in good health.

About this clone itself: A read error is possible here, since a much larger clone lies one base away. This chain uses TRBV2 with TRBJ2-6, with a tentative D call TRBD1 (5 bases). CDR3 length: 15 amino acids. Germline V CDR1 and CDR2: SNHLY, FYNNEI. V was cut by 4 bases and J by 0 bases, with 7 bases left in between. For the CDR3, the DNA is TGTGCCAGCAGTGGACAGTCCTCTGGGGCCAACGTCCTGACTTTC. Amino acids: CASSGQSSGANVLTF.

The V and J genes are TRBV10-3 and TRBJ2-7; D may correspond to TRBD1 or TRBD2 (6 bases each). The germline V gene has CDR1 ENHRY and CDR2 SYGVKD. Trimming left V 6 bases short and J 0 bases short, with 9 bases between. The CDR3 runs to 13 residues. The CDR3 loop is CAIRGGGSYEQYF. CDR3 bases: TGTGCCATCAGAGGAGGGGGCTCCTACGAGCAGTACTTC.

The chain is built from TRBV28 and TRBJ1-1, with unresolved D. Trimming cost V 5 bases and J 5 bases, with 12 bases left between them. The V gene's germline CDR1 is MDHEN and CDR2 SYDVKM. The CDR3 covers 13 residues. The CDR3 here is CASSSLGKTEAFF. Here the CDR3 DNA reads TGTGCCAGCAGTAGTTTGGGAAAAACTGAAGCTTTCTTT.

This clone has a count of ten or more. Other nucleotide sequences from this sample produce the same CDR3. CDR3 coding DNA: TGTGCCAGTAGTATAAACAGGGCGGAGACCCAGTACTTC. Its translation: CASSINRAETQYF. The chain has TRBV19 and TRBJ2-5; tentatively, D is TRBD1 (6 bases). CDR1 and CDR2 from the germline V gene are LNHDA and SQIVND (reference sequence). Trimming pared 2 bases from V and 5 bases from J, leaving 9 bases between. CDR3 length: 13 residues.

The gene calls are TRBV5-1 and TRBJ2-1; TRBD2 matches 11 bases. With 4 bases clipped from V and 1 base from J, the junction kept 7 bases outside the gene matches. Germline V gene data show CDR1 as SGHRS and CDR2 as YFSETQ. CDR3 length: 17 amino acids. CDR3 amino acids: CASSPQGLAESYNEQFF. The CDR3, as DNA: TGCGCCAGCAGCCCGCAGGGACTAGCGGAATCCTACAATGAGCAGTTCTTC.

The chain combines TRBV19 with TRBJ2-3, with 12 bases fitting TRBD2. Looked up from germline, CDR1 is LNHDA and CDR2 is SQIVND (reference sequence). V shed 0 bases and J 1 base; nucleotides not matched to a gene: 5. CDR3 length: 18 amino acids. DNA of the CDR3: TGTGCCAGTAGTATAGAACTAGCGGGAGGATCCGGCACAGATACGCAGTATTTT. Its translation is CASSIELAGGSGTDTQYF.

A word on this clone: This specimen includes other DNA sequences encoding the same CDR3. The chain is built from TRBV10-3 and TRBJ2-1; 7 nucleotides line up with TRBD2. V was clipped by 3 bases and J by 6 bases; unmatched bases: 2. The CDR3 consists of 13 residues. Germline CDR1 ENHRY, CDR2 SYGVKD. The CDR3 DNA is TGTGCCATCAGTGAAGGGACTACCAATGAGCAGTTCTTC. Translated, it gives CAISEGTTNEQFF.

CDR3 protein: CASSLERQSNEQFF. CDR3 bases: TGTGCCAGCAGCTTAGAGCGTCAAAGCAATGAGCAGTTCTTC. The genes are TRBV11-2 and TRBJ2-1; D gene ambiguous. The V end was cut by 0 bases, the J end by 6 bases, with 9 bases between. Per germline, CDR1 SGHAT and CDR2 FQNNGV. CDR3 length equals 14 residues.

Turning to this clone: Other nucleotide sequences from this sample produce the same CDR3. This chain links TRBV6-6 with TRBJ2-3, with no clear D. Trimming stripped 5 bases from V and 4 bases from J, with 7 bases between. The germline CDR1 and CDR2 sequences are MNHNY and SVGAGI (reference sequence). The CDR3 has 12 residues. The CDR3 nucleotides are TGTGCCAGCAGTCTCCGGCCAGATACGCAGTATTTT. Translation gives CASSLRPDTQYF.

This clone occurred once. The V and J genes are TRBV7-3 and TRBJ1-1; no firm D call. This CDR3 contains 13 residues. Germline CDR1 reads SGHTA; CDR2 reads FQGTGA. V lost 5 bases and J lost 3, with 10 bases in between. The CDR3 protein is CASSKTKDTEAFF. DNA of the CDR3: TGTGCCAGCAGCAAAACCAAGGACACTGAAGCTTTCTTT.

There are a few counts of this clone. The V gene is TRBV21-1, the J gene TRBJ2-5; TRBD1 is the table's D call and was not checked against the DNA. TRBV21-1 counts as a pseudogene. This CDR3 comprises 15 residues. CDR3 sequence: CASSKEQGRRETQYF. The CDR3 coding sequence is TGTGCCAGCAGCAAAGAACAGGGAAGGAGGGAGACCCAGTACTTC.

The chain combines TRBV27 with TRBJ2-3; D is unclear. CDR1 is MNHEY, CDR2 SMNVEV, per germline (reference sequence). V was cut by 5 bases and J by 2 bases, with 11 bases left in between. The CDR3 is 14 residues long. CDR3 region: CASSEGVLTDTQYF. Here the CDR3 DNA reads TGTGCCAGCAGTGAAGGAGTTCTCACAGATACGCAGTATTTT.

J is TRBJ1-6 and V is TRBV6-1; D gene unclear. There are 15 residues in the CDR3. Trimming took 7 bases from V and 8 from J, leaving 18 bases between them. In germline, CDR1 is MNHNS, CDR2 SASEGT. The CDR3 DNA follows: TGTGCCAGCAAGGCAGCGCCCCCCATTTATTCACCCCTCCACTTT. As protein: CASKAAPPIYSPLHF.

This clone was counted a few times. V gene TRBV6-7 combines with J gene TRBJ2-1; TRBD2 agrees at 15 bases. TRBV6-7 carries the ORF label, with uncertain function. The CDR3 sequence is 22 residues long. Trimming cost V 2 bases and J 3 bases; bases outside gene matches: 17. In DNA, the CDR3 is TGTGCCAGCAGTTACCCTAGTCGAGGGACTAGCGGGGGGCAAGAGATCTACAATGAGCAGTTCTTC. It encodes CASSYPSRGTSGGQEIYNEQFF.

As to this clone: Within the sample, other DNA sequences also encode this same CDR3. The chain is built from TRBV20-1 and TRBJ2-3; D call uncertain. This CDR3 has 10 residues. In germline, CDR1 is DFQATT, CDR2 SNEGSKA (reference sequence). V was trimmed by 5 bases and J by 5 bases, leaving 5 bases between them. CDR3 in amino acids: CSASLDTQYF. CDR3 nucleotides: TGCAGTGCTTCCTTAGATACGCAGTATTTT.

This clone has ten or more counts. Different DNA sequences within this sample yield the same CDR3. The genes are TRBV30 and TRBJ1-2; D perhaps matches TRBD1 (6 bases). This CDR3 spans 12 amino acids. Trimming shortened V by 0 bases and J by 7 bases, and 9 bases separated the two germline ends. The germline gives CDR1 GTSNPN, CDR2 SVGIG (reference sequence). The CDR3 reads CAWSVGRGGYTF. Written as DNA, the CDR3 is TGTGCCTGGAGTGTTGGCAGGGGTGGCTACACCTTC.

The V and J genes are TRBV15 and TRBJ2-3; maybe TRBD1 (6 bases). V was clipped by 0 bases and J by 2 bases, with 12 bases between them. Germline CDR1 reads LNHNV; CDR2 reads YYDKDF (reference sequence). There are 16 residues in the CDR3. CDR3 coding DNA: TGTGCCACCAGCAGAGAAGTGCAGGGGAACACAGATACGCAGTATTTT. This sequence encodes CATSREVQGNTDTQYF.

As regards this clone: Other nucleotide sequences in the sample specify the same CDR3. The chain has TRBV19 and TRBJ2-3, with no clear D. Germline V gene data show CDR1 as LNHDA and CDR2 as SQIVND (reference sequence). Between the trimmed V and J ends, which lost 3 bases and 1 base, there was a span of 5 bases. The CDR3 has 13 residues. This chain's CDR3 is CASSIPGTDTQYF. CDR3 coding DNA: TGTGCCAGTAGTATCCCCGGCACAGATACGCAGTATTTT.

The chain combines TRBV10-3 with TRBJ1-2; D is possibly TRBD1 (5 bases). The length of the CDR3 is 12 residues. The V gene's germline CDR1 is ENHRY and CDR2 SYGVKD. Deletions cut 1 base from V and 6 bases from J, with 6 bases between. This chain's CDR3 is CAISELGDGYTF. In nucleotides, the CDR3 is TGTGCCATCAGTGAGTTGGGGGATGGCTACACCTTC.

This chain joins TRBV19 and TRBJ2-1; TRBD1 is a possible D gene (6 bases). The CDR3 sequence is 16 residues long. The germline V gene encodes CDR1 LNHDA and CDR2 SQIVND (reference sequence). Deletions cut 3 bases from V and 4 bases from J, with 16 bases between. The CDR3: CASSITGQTFYNEQFF. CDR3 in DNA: TGTGCCAGTAGTATTACGGGACAAACCTTTTACAATGAGCAGTTCTTC.

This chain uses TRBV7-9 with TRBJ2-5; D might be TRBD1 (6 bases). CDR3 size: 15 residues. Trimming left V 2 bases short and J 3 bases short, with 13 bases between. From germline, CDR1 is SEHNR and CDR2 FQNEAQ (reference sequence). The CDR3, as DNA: TGTGCCAGCAGCTTACAACTAGGGGGTAAAGAGACCCAGTACTTC. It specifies CASSLQLGGKETQYF.

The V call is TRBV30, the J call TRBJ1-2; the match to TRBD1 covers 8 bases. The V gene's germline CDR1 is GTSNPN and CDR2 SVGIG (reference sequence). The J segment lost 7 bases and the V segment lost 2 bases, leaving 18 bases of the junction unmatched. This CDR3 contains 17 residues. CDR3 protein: CAWSTSTRQGIRLGYTF. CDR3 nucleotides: TGTGCCTGGAGTACGTCAACCCGACAGGGGATTCGGCTTGGCTACACCTTC.

CDR3 protein: CATVLGVGGSFYEQYF. The DNA of the CDR3 is TGCGCCACCGTCCTAGGAGTGGGGGGTAGCTTCTACGAGCAGTACTTC. V usage is TRBV10-2 and J usage is TRBJ2-7; the D gene is possibly TRBD2 (6 bases). Germline lookup yields CDR1 WSHSY and CDR2 SAAADI. V was pared by 10 bases and J by 3 bases, with 25 bases between. CDR3 size: 16 residues.

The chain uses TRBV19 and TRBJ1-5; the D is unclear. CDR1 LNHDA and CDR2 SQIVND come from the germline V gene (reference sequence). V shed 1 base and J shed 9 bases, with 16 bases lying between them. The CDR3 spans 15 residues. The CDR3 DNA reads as TGTGCCAGTAGTATAGGACCGGGGTCTGATCCGCCCCAGCATTTT. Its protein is CASSIGPGSDPPQHF.

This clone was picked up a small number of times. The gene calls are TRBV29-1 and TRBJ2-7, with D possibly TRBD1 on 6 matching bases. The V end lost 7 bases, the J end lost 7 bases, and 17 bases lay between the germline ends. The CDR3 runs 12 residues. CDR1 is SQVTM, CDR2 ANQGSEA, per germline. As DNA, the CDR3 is TGCAGCGCCCTGACACAGGGTAGGGAGCAGTACTTC. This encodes CSALTQGREQYF.

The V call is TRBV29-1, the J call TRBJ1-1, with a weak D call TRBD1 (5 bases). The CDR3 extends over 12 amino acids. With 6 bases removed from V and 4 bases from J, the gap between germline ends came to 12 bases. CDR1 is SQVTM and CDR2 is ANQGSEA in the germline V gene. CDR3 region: CSVTQGGTEAFF. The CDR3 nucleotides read TGCAGCGTAACCCAGGGTGGCACTGAAGCTTTCTTT.

The CDR3 region is CASSQGTDPIQPQHF. CDR3 in DNA: TGTGCCAGCAGCCAAGGCACAGACCCTATCCAGCCCCAGCATTTT. This chain links TRBV5-4 with TRBJ1-5; D call uncertain. CDR1 SGHNT and CDR2 YYREEE come from the germline V gene (reference sequence). The ends were cut back, 4 bases at V and 7 bases at J, with 18 bases in the middle. This CDR3 comprises 15 residues.

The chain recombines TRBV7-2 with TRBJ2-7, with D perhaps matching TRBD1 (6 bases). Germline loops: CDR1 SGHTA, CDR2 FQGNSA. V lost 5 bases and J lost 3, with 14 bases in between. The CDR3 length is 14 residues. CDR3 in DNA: TGTGCCAGCAGCCCCGGACAGAGTTACTACGAGCAGTACTTC. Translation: CASSPGQSYYEQYF.

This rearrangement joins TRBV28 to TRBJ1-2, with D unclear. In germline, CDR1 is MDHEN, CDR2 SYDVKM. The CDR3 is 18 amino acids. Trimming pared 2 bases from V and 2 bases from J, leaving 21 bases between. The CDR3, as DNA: TGTGCCAGCAGTTTACCAGGTATCAGCCTTAACGCGAACTATGGCTACACCTTC. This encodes CASSLPGISLNANYGYTF.

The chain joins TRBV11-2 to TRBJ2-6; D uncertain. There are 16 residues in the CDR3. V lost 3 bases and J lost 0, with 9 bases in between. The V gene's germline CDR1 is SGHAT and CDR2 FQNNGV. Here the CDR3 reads CASSFGTGSGANVLTF. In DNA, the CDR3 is TGTGCCAGCAGCTTCGGCACCGGCTCTGGGGCCAACGTCCTGACTTTC.

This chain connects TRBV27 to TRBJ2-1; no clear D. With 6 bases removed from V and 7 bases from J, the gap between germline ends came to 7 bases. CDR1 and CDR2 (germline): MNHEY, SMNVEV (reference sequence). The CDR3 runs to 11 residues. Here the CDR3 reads CASRSRNEQFF. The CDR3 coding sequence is TGTGCCAGCAGGTCCCGAAATGAGCAGTTCTTC.